This TCR beta chain was profiled in a study of CD8+ T cells in alopecia areata. Study-wide findings and caveats: Researchers report lesional scalp, most notably alopecia totalis/universalis, outstripped normal scalp in clonality. Tofacitinib significantly lowered scalp clonality and expanded CD8+ clones among the top 100.

The treatment here: oral pan-JAK inhibitor, 5-10 mg twice daily. Lesional scalp punch biopsies and peripheral blood came from alopecia areata patients. As for this clone: What it binds is not known.

cDNA prepared by RNA extraction and subsequent reverse transcription served as the template for sequencing. Only in-frame clones appear in the TCRdb table, and some are missing; sequencing was by immunoSEQ multiplex PCR. The table includes fewer than 250,000 clones, 55% to 70% detected once. This CDR3 is built from 15 residues. Germline lookup yields CDR1 SNHLY and CDR2 FYNNEI. Trimming pared 4 bases from V and 3 bases from J, leaving 12 bases between. The sample was CD4+ T cells sorted from blood, taken at week 4, from a patient treated with tofacitinib. The chain has TRBV2 and TRBJ2-2, with D perhaps TRBD1 (6 bases). The TCR was taken from a human donor with alopecia areata. CDR3 region: CASSAQGMDTGELFF. The DNA of the CDR3 is TGTGCCAGCAGTGCACAGGGTATGGACACCGGGGAGCTGTTTTTT.